This is a list of T cell receptor beta chains from one sample in a study of blood T cells in healthy people across ages. Using its own MiXCR run on the 5' RACE reads, TCRdb lists one record per CDR3 protein. The table lists fewer than 1,200,000 distinct CDR3 sequences, roughly 24% of them singletons, with approximately 0.71% in the top ten. The same specimen was also included in a second study, on T cells of mothers and their children.

The sample was blood. These receptor sequences come from a girl aged 2-10 years in good health. CDR3s include the opening cysteine and the closing phenylalanine or tryptophan.

j_call v_call cdr3_aa
TRBJ1-5 TRBV6-5 CASSYGALPGGARRSNQPQHF
- TRBV29-1 CSVARGPKNDIQFF
TRBJ1-2 TRBV9 CASSETSTANYGYTF
TRBJ2-3 TRBV20-1 CSYYGNGADTQYF
TRBJ2-3 TRBV9 CASSVDQAGTDTQYF
TRBJ1-5 TRBV15 CATSRESTLGQPQHF
TRBJ2-3 TRBV29-1 CSVRTVGQISTDTQYF
TRBJ1-1 TRBV15 CATSKILSAEAFF
TRBJ2-7 TRBV7-2 CASVREANSYEQYF
TRBJ2-2 TRBV11-1 CASSLRFGTSGSIDTGELFF
TRBJ2-1 TRBV5-1 CASSLSDRGNEQFF
TRBJ2-7 TRBV4-2 CASSQDEGRQYF
TRBJ2-3 TRBV12-3/TRBV12-4 CASSFSRDTQYF
TRBJ1-2 TRBV7-9 CASSLSSGGYTF
TRBJ2-3 TRBV4-1 CASNHYPDTQYF
TRBJ2-5 TRBV29-1 CSVGTEQETQYF
TRBJ2-1 TRBV20-1 CSASLDYNEQFF
TRBJ2-4 TRBV11-3 CASSFRGVPNIQYF
TRBJ2-1 TRBV29-1 CSVEDLTWGEQFF
TRBJ1-6 TRBV4-1 CASSQEGQGANSPLHF
TRBJ1-4 TRBV15 CATSRDLGREKLFF
TRBJ1-1 TRBV5-4 CASSSLPNTEAFF
- TRBV12-3/TRBV12-4 CASSLMDRYEQYF
TRBJ2-3 TRBV7-2 CASSLDGRAWADTQYF
TRBJ1-3 TRBV6-5 CASSYGPQGAGNTIYF
TRBJ2-3 TRBV9 CASSVGGGVKTSTDTQYF
TRBJ1-3 TRBV5-1 CASGQGIASDTIYF
TRBJ1-3 TRBV4-2 CASSPGVGSGNTIYF
TRBJ2-3 TRBV20-1 CSAPGGSTDTQYF